These T cell receptor beta chains were read from a single sample in a study of T cell changes during pregnancy in multiple sclerosis. Some clones are missing from TCRdb's copy, which holds only in-frame ones; the method was immunoSEQ multiplex PCR. This table has roughly 97,000 clones, about nine tenths appearing once. This material consisted of peripheral blood, taken in the second trimester of pregnancy. The receptor set was obtained from a female donor in good health, enrolled as a control in a pregnancy study. Each CDR3 is given with its conserved first and last residue. The D gene is left open where the match is weak. Where a row states a size, it is once, few, many or the class of an expanded clone; other rows omit it.

TRBJ2-7,TRBV5-6,.,once,TGTGCCAGCAGCTTTACTAGGTTCTCCTACGAGCAGTACTTC,CASSFTRFSYEQYF
TRBJ2-2,TRBV30,.,.,TGTGCCTGGAGTCGGGAGTACACCGGGGAGCTGTTTTTT,CAWSREYTGELFF
TRBJ2-7,TRBV7-2,TRBD1,.,TGTGCCAGCATCCAGAACAGGGGAAACTACGAGCAGTACTTC,CASIQNRGNYEQYF
TRBJ2-3,TRBV5-1,.,.,TGCGCCAGCAGTTGGGCCCCTAGCACAGATACGCAGTATTTT,CASSWAPSTDTQYF
TRBJ1-6,TRBV19,TRBD1,.,TGTGCCAGTACCGAGGTTGCGACAGGGGTGGATTCACCCCTCCACTTT,CASTEVATGVDSPLHF
TRBJ2-3,TRBV6-1,TRBD1,.,TGTGCCAGCAGTGAAAGGGGGACAGGGTCCGCAGATACGCAGTATTTT,CASSERGTGSADTQYF
TRBJ2-3,TRBV6-1,TRBD2,.,TGTGCCAGCAGTGTACAAGCGGGAGCAGAGCCTAGCACAGATACGCAGTATTTT,CASSVQAGAEPSTDTQYF
TRBJ1-6,TRBV19,.,.,TGTGCCAGTATGTACGGAGCCGGGTATAATTCACCCCTCCACTTT,CASMYGAGYNSPLHF
TRBJ1-5,TRBV5-5,.,.,TGTGCCAGCAGCTTGGCTCCGGGGGACAATCAGCCCCAGCATTTT,CASSLAPGDNQPQHF
TRBJ2-1,TRBV11-2,.,.,TGTGCCAGCAGCTTAGCAGGAAATGAGCAGTTCTTC,CASSLAGNEQFF
TRBJ2-2,TRBV6-6,TRBD1,.,TGTGCCAGCAGGGATGTGGGACAGGCCGAGGGGGAGCTGTTTTTT,CASRDVGQAEGELFF
TRBJ1-1,TRBV5-6,.,few,TGTGCCAGCAGCTTGACGGGTTTGAACACTGAAGCTTTCTTT,CASSLTGLNTEAFF
TRBJ1-4,TRBV4-3,.,many,TGCGCCAGCAGCCAGTTCAGGGCGGAGTCTAATGAAAAACTGTTTTTT,CASSQFRAESNEKLFF
TRBJ1-1,TRBV15,.,.,TGTGCCACCAGCAGAGTGAGGTCAAGCCTATCGGGGGCTTTCTTT,CATSRVRSSLSGAFF
TRBJ1-1,TRBV28,TRBD1,.,TGTGCCAGCAGTCGGGGGACAGGGGTTGAAGCTTTCTTT,CASSRGTGVEAFF
TRBJ1-3,TRBV6-1,TRBD1,.,TGTGCCAGCAGTGAACGACAGGGGGTATTCAGAAACACCATATATTTT,CASSERQGVFRNTIYF
TRBJ2-2,TRBV7-2,.,.,TGTGCCAGCAGCTCCTCCCCCCAGGGCCCGACGAACACCGGGGAGCTGTTTTTT,CASSSSPQGPTNTGELFF
TRBJ2-1,TRBV4-1,TRBD2,.,TGCGCCAGCAGCCAAGGGACTAGCGGGAGGTTCGCCTACAATGAGCAGTTCTTC,CASSQGTSGRFAYNEQFF
TRBJ2-2,TRBV6-5,.,.,TGTGCCAGCAGTTATACACTACACACCGGGGAGCTGTTTTTT,CASSYTLHTGELFF
TRBJ2-5,TRBV6-5,TRBD2,.,TGTGCCAGCAGCTTGGGGGGGGAGCGGGAGACCCAGTACTTC,CASSLGGERETQYF
TRBJ1-2,TRBV6-4,.,.,TGTGCCAGCAGTTTCCAGGCAGGGGAGGGCTATGGCTACACCTTC,CASSFQAGEGYGYTF
TRBJ2-2,TRBV7-2,TRBD2,.,TGTGCCAGCAGCTTAGCGCGGCTAGCGGGAGGTAACACCGGGGAGCTGTTTTTT,CASSLARLAGGNTGELFF
TRBJ1-4,TRBV4-3,TRBD1,.,TGCGCCAGCAGCCAAGATATTGGCAGGGGGCCATTACTGTTTTTT,CASSQDIGRGPLLFF
TRBJ2-1,TRBV7-7,.,once,TGTGCTAGCAGCCTTAGCGGCGACAATGAGCAGTTCTTC,CASSLSGDNEQFF
TRBJ1-4,TRBV19,TRBD1,once,TGTGCCAGTAGTGAACAGGGGAGGAATGAAAAACTGTTTTTT,CASSEQGRNEKLFF
TRBJ2-2,TRBV9,TRBD2,.,TGTGCCAGCAGCTTCAGCGGGAGGCACACCGGGGAGCTGTTTTTT,CASSFSGRHTGELFF
TRBJ2-5,TRBV7-2,TRBD2,.,TGTGCCAGCAGCTTAGTAGCGGGGGGCCCACAAGAGACCCAGTACTTC,CASSLVAGGPQETQYF
TRBJ2-7,TRBV5-1,TRBD2,.,TGCGCCAGCAGCTTGGCCAGGTCGGGGGGCGAGCAGTACTTC,CASSLARSGGEQYF
TRBJ1-2,TRBV5-8,.,.,TGTGCCAGCAGCGCGACAGGATATGGCTACACCTTC,CASSATGYGYTF
TRBJ1-4,TRBV10-3,.,.,TGTGCCATCAGTGAGTCGACGAGGGTAGAAAAACTGTTTTTT,CAISESTRVEKLFF
TRBJ1-3,TRBV6-5,TRBD1,.,TGTGCCAGCAGGTCTACAGGGGCGGCTGGAAACACCATATATTTT,CASRSTGAAGNTIYF
TRBJ1-3,TRBV5-1,TRBD1,.,TGCGCCAGCAGCGAACACCTAGGGACAGGCGGAAACACCATATATTTT,CASSEHLGTGGNTIYF
TRBJ1-2,TRBV7-9,TRBD1,.,TGTGCCAGCAGGTTACTTACCCGGGACAGCGCCTTTCGATTAGGGGGCTACACCTTC,CASRLLTRDSAFRLGGYTF
TRBJ1-1,TRBV11-2,.,.,TGTGCCAGCAGCAGGACTTACTCCTCCGGGGGGAACACTGAAGCTTTCTTT,CASSRTYSSGGNTEAFF
TRBJ1-5,TRBV12-5,.,.,TGTGCTAGTGGTTTGTCAGGGGCTCATCAGCCCCAGCATTTT,CASGLSGAHQPQHF
TRBJ2-3,TRBV4-2,.,.,TGTGCCAGCAGCCAAGGCCGGGACACAGATACGCAGTATTTT,CASSQGRDTDTQYF
TRBJ1-6,TRBV9,TRBD1,.,TGTGCCAGCAGCACCGGACAGGGGGTGAGTTTGCCACCCCTCCACTTT,CASSTGQGVSLPPLHF
TRBJ1-2,TRBV29-1,.,once,TGCAGCGTTGGACCCACTGGGCCGGGGAGCTACACCTTC,CSVGPTGPGSYTF
TRBJ2-1,TRBV18,.,.,TGTGCCAGCTCAGGGGTACCCCAGGGAATCTACAATGAGCAGTTCTTC,CASSGVPQGIYNEQFF
TRBJ2-1,TRBV11-3,TRBD2,.,TGTGCCAGCGCGCCAGGGCTAGCGGGGAACAATGAGCAGTTCTTC,CASAPGLAGNNEQFF
TRBJ2-7,TRBV27,TRBD1,.,TGTGCCAGCAGTCCGTACGACAGGGTGGACTACGAGCAGTACTTC,CASSPYDRVDYEQYF
TRBJ2-7,TRBV28,.,.,TGTGCCAGCACCCTGGACAGAACTACCTACGAGCAGTACTTC,CASTLDRTTYEQYF
TRBJ2-6,TRBV19,.,.,TGTGCCAGTAATCCGGTGGGGCAATTCGGGGCCAACGTCCTGACTTTC,CASNPVGQFGANVLTF
TRBJ2-3,TRBV6-4,TRBD2,.,TGTGCCACCTCCTCTTCGGGGGGGCCCACAGATACGCAGTATTTT,CATSSSGGPTDTQYF
TRBJ2-3,TRBV5-1,TRBD1,.,TGCGCCAGCAGCCCGGGACAGCGGATGGGAGATACGCAGTATTTT,CASSPGQRMGDTQYF
TRBJ2-7,TRBV15,.,.,TGTGCCACCAGCAGAGAGGTCGGGGTTTTCTCCTACGAGCAGTACTTC,CATSREVGVFSYEQYF
TRBJ1-1,TRBV9,.,.,TGTGCCAGCAGCGTTTCAGGGTTTACTGAAGCTTTCTTT,CASSVSGFTEAFF
TRBJ2-1,TRBV6-5,TRBD2,.,TGTGCCAGCAGTTCCGTTAGCGGGGGCTCCTACAATGAGCAGTTCTTC,CASSSVSGGSYNEQFF
TRBJ2-7,TRBV2,TRBD1,.,TGTGCCAGCGGCCCCGGGACAGCAATCGAGCAGTACTTC,CASGPGTAIEQYF
TRBJ1-1,TRBV7-9,TRBD1,.,TGTGCCATCCTAACAGGGGCTCTCACTGAAGCTTTCTTT,CAILTGALTEAFF
TRBJ1-2,TRBV18,TRBD1,.,TGTGCCAGCTCACCAGACAGGGTCGGTGGCTACACCTTC,CASSPDRVGGYTF
TRBJ1-2,TRBV6-1,TRBD1,.,TGTGCCAGCAGTACCGCGACAGGGTTGGGCTATGGCTACACCTTC,CASSTATGLGYGYTF
TRBJ1-4,TRBV7-2,.,.,TGTGCCAGCAGCACGCGGGGTGGGTCCGAAAAACTGTTTTTT,CASSTRGGSEKLFF
TRBJ2-7,TRBV28,TRBD2,.,TGTGCCAGCAGTTTATGGGGGGGAGCCGGGACTAGCGGGAGTCAGGAGCAGTACTTC,CASSLWGGAGTSGSQEQYF
TRBJ1-4,TRBV4-1,TRBD1,few,TGCGCCAGCAGCCAAGATCTCGGACAGGGGTTTCTGACTAATGAAAAACTGTTTTTT,CASSQDLGQGFLTNEKLFF